The 25 T cell receptor beta chains reported below all come from one sample, sequenced in a study of T cell repertoires in cytomegalovirus infection. One entry per CDR3 protein results from TCRdb running MiXCR on the reads. Among about 740,000 distinct CDR3 sequences listed, 35% were seen once. The specimen sequenced was PBMCs. These receptors were taken from a human donor in good health (CMV status not recorded). Some clones in this sample may be carry-over from other donors' samples.

The chain combines TRBV7-6 with TRBJ1-2, with a tentative D call TRBD1 (6 bases). Germline V gene lookup returns CDR1 SGHVS and CDR2 FNYEAQ. There are 15 residues in the CDR3. Trimming left V 2 bases short and J 12 bases short, with 22 bases between. CDR3 DNA: TGTGCCAGCAGCTTATCTCCTGGGGGGGCTCCTATCGACACCTTC. Protein product: CASSLSPGGAPIDTF.

V and J are TRBV28 and TRBJ1-1, with 9 bases that match TRBD1. Germline CDR1 MDHEN, CDR2 SYDVKM. The CDR3 loop spans 15 amino acids. V trimming: 6 bases; J trimming: 5 bases; junction bases outside the gene matches: 10. CDR3 in amino acids: CASSQPGQGRTEAFF. The CDR3 coding sequence is TGTGCCAGCAGCCAACCGGGACAGGGTAGAACTGAAGCTTTCTTT.

This chain joins TRBV30 and TRBJ1-2; D is undetermined. Germline V lookup: CDR1 GTSNPN, CDR2 SVGIG (reference sequence). The CDR3 sequence is 15 residues long. V was pared by 0 bases and J by 10 bases, with 21 bases between. The CDR3 loop reads CAWSVRGGLASDYTF. In DNA form, the CDR3 reads TGTGCCTGGAGTGTACGGGGTGGATTGGCCTCTGACTACACCTTC.

The chain recombines TRBV7-9 with TRBJ2-7; 8 bases are shared with TRBD2. Trimming cost V 5 bases and J 0 bases; bases outside gene matches: 9. The CDR3 has 16 amino acids. Germline V gives CDR1 SEHNR, CDR2 FQNEAQ (reference sequence). The CDR3 DNA sequence: TGTGCCAGCAGCCTACAGACTAGCGAGGGCTCCTACGAGCAGTACTTC. Translating it yields CASSLQTSEGSYEQYF. Full variable domain (outside the CDR3, taken from reference TRBV7-9 and TRBJ2-7): DTGVSQNPRHKITKRGQNVTFRCDPISEHNRLYWYRQTLGQGPEFLTYFQNEAQLEKSRLLSDRFSAERPKGSFSTLEIQRTEQGDSAMYLCASSLQTSEGSYEQYFGPGTRLTVT.

This clonotype came up many times. The chain uses TRBV7-2 and TRBJ2-3; 9 nucleotides line up with TRBD2. Germline loops: CDR1 SGHTA, CDR2 FQGNSA. CDR3 length: 19 residues. Trimming took 5 bases from V and 2 from J; bases not matched to a gene: 17. The CDR3 DNA reads TGTGCCAGCAGCCAACGAGGGAGTCCTAGCGGGGATACCACAGATACGCAGTATTTT. As protein: CASSQRGSPSGDTTDTQYF.

The genes are TRBV10-3 and TRBJ2-1, with 10 bases lining up with TRBD2. The CDR3 contains 15 residues. V lost 4 bases and J lost 4; bases outside the gene matches: 4. Germline V gene lookup returns CDR1 ENHRY and CDR2 SYGVKD. CDR3: CAISVGTSAYNEQFF. DNA for the CDR3: TGTGCCATCAGTGTCGGGACTAGCGCGTACAATGAGCAGTTCTTC.

The CDR3 sequence: CASGLGGTYEQYF. The DNA for the CDR3 is TGTGCCAGCGGCCTTGGCGGGACCTACGAGCAGTACTTC. The chain carries TRBV27 and TRBJ2-7, with D tentatively TRBD2 (6 bases). The germline gives CDR1 MNHEY, CDR2 SMNVEV (reference sequence). Trimming shortened V by 8 bases and J by 2 bases, and 13 bases separated the two germline ends. CDR3 size: 13 residues.

The chain couples TRBV11-2 to TRBJ1-1; 8 positions match TRBD1. The CDR3 has 17 residues. J gave up 5 bases and V 1 base, and 12 bases lay outside the gene matches. Germline CDR1 reads SGHAT; CDR2 reads FQNNGV. The CDR3 protein is CASSLGRSWTGLTEAFF. Written as DNA, the CDR3 is TGTGCCAGCAGCTTAGGAAGGTCCTGGACAGGGTTGACTGAAGCTTTCTTT.

This chain joins TRBV20-1 and TRBJ2-7; 12 bases are a match to TRBD1. The CDR3 extends over 16 amino acids. V dropped 6 bases and J dropped 1; count of bases not matched to a gene: 10. In germline, CDR1 is DFQATT, CDR2 SNEGSKA (reference sequence). CDR3 region: CSARLAGQGASYEQYF. The CDR3 DNA sequence: TGCAGTGCCAGGCTCGCGGGACAGGGGGCTTCCTACGAGCAGTACTTC.

This clonotype showed up many times. The chain has TRBV7-6 and TRBJ2-1, with TRBD2 matching over 9 bases. The germline gives CDR1 SGHVS, CDR2 FNYEAQ. This CDR3 comprises 16 residues. Trimming took 5 bases from V and 8 from J; bases not matched to a gene: 13. Written as DNA, the CDR3 is TGTGCCAGCAGCCTCACCCCGGGTAGCGGGAGCTATGAGCAGTTCTTC. Translated, it gives CASSLTPGSGSYEQFF.

Comments on this clonotype: No conserved phenylalanine or tryptophan is present at the end of the CDR3, so a read error is the likely explanation. The rearrangement joins TRBV28 to TRBJ1-6, with TRBD1 identical over 10 bases. V trimming: 6 bases; J trimming: 8 bases; junction bases outside the gene matches: 13. The germline CDR1 and CDR2 sequences are MDHEN and SYDVKM. This CDR3 has 17 residues. This CDR3 reads CASSSLPWGTGDSPLHL. The CDR3 nucleotides read TGTGCCAGCAGCTCACTCCCATGGGGGACAGGGGATTCACCCCTCCACCTT.

The V gene is TRBV7-6, the J gene TRBJ2-7, with 11 bases that match TRBD1. J gave up 6 bases and V 1 base, and 2 bases lay outside the gene matches. Germline CDR1 and CDR2: SGHVS and FNYEAQ. This CDR3 comprises 14 residues. In nucleotides, the CDR3 is TGTGCCAGCAGCTTAGGGGACAGGGGGTCCGAGCAGTACTTC. Protein product: CASSLGDRGSEQYF.

This chain connects TRBV12-3 or TRBV12-4 to TRBJ2-7; D is perhaps TRBD1 or TRBD2 (5 bases each). Trimming pared 5 bases from V and 3 bases from J, leaving 14 bases between. The CDR3 consists of 14 residues. CDR3 protein: CASSRRGDLYEQYF. CDR3 nucleotide sequence: TGTGCCAGCAGTCGAAGAGGGGACCTCTACGAGCAGTACTTC.

This clonotype was seen many times. In DNA form, the CDR3 reads TGTGCCAGCAGCTCTTGGTCAGAGAATCAGCCCCAGCATTTT. This gives the protein CASSSWSENQPQHF. This chain uses TRBV7-8 with TRBJ1-5; no clear D gene. The CDR3 loop spans 14 amino acids. CDR1 and CDR2 (germline): SGHVS, FQNEAQ. Trimming removed 4 bases from V and 4 bases from J, with 11 bases in between.

On this clonotype itself: The final CDR3 position lacks the conserved phenylalanine or tryptophan, pointing to a likely read error. This rearrangement joins TRBV14 to TRBJ2-1; possibly TRBD1 or TRBD2 for D (5 bases each). Trimming cost V 5 bases and J 4 bases, with 12 bases left between them. The length of the CDR3 is 14 residues. The germline CDR1 and CDR2 sequences are SGHDN and FVKESK. Here the CDR3 DNA reads TGTGCCAGCAGCTTTGCTGGGGGATACAATGAGCAGTTCTTA. Translating it yields CASSFAGGYNEQFL.

This clonotype was recorded a few times. CDR3 loop: CASSLVSSINEQFF. In DNA form, the CDR3 reads TGTGCCAGCAGCTTAGTGTCCAGTATCAATGAGCAGTTCTTC. This chain joins TRBV7-9 and TRBJ2-1; D gene ambiguous. Germline CDR1 is SEHNR and CDR2 is FQNEAQ (reference sequence). Trimming stripped 1 base from V and 6 bases from J, with 10 bases between. The CDR3 has 14 residues.

This chain uses TRBV27 with TRBJ1-5; D is unresolved. Trimming stripped 3 bases from V and 6 bases from J, with 18 bases between. Germline CDR1 MNHEY, CDR2 SMNVEV (reference sequence). CDR3 size: 16 residues. CDR3 in amino acids: CASSFVLPGLGQPQHF. CDR3 DNA sequence: TGTGCCAGCAGTTTTGTACTCCCCGGACTGGGTCAGCCCCAGCATTTT.

The chain uses TRBV11-2 and TRBJ2-7; D perhaps matches TRBD1 (6 bases). The CDR3 covers 13 residues. The germline CDR1 and CDR2 sequences are SGHAT and FQNNGV. This CDR3 is CAVRGDNSYEQYF. The DNA of the CDR3 is TGTGCGGTCAGGGGCGATAACTCCTACGAGCAGTACTTC.

The chain has TRBV19 and TRBJ1-1; 8 nucleotides match TRBD1. V trimming: 5 bases; J trimming: 3 bases; junction bases outside the gene matches: 5. Germline CDR1 LNHDA, CDR2 SQIVND (reference sequence). This CDR3 region has 14 residues. The CDR3 is CASSGQGAYTEAFF. In DNA, the CDR3 is TGTGCCAGTAGTGGTCAGGGGGCGTACACTGAAGCTTTCTTT.

This clonotype was seen only a few times. The rearrangement joins TRBV19 to TRBJ2-5; 7 nucleotides agree with TRBD1. CDR3 length: 14 amino acids. V shed 5 bases, J shed 1 base, and the junction held 4 bases outside the gene matches. Germline CDR1 LNHDA, CDR2 SQIVND (reference sequence). CDR3 region: CASSSRQGQETQYF. CDR3 nucleotides: TGTGCCAGTAGTTCTAGACAGGGCCAAGAGACCCAGTACTTC.

The table lists this clonotype with a few counts. The chain combines TRBV6-1 with TRBJ1-2, with D tentatively TRBD1 (5 bases). Trimming took off 6 bases at V and 4 bases at J, with 15 bases between the two ends. The CDR3 loop spans 14 amino acids. Germline values: CDR1 MNHNS, CDR2 SASEGT. The CDR3 reads CASSEPGRIYGYTF. The CDR3 DNA is TGTGCCAGCAGCGAACCGGGACGGATCTATGGCTACACCTTC.

This clonotype was seen ten or more times. This chain connects TRBV7-2 to TRBJ2-7; no reliable D call. The CDR3 totals 12 residues. Trimming stripped 3 bases from V and 3 bases from J, with 6 bases between. Germline CDR1 is SGHTA and CDR2 is FQGNSA. CDR3 DNA sequence: TGTGCCAGCAGCTTTGTCAGCTACGAGCAGTACTTC. Translated: CASSFVSYEQYF.

The chain uses TRBV10-2 and TRBJ2-7; 12 positions agree with TRBD1. The CDR3 is made up of 14 amino acids. Germline assignment: CDR1 WSHSY and CDR2 SAAADI. With V trimmed by 4 bases and J by 7 bases, 5 bases remained unmatched. The CDR3 protein is CASSVRDRGREQYF. CDR3 in DNA: TGCGCCAGCAGTGTTCGGGACAGGGGGCGGGAGCAGTACTTC.

Only a few counts were recorded for this clonotype. The rearrangement uses TRBV5-1 and TRBJ1-2; possibly TRBD1 for D (5 bases). Trimming pared 1 base from V and 3 bases from J, leaving 13 bases between. CDR1 is SGHRS, CDR2 YFSETQ, per germline. The CDR3 has 15 residues. The CDR3 loop reads CASSLSPGDHYGYTF. The CDR3 DNA reads TGCGCCAGCAGCTTGAGCCCGGGGGATCACTATGGCTACACCTTC.

This clonotype appeared a few times. The rearrangement joins TRBV4-1 to TRBJ1-5; no firm D call. The CDR3 extends over 14 amino acids. The germline V gene encodes CDR1 MGHRA and CDR2 YSYEKL. V lost 0 bases, J lost 8 bases, and 11 bases lay in between. CDR3 DNA sequence: TGCGCCAGCAGCCAAGAAGAGGTCGAAAAGCCCCAGCATTTT. Translating gives CASSQEEVEKPQHF.